This TCR beta chain was observed in a study of CD8 T cells in Susac syndrome. Random hexamers primed reverse transcription of roughly 0.5 to 1 ug RNA. With immunoSEQ multiplex PCR, TCR beta CDR3 was amplified across 54 Vbeta and 13 Jbeta. TCRdb used MiXCR to reprocess the immunoSEQ multiplex PCR reads, holding one entry per CDR3 protein. The sample comprises under 200,000 distinct CDR3 sequences, just over 90% of which are singletons, and about 0.073% rests with the top ten. Healthy donors constituted the control group, matched for age and sex. With respect to this clonotype: What it recognizes is unknown.

Germline CDR1 is SEHNR and CDR2 is FQNEAQ (reference sequence). CDR3 length equals 15 residues. V was clipped by 5 bases and J by 8 bases, with 20 bases between them. Whole-study findings and limits: The study conceded that relatively few individuals underwent its TCR sequencing and HLA analysis.

Sequenced material: CD4+ T cells from PBMCs. V usage is TRBV7-9 and J usage is TRBJ2-3, with TRBD1 as a possible D gene (5 bases). The sequence was obtained from a human donor in good health. The CDR3 loop is CASSLTASPQGTQYF. CDR3 nucleotide sequence: TGTGCCAGCAGCCTGACAGCCTCCCCCCAGGGTACGCAGTATTTT.